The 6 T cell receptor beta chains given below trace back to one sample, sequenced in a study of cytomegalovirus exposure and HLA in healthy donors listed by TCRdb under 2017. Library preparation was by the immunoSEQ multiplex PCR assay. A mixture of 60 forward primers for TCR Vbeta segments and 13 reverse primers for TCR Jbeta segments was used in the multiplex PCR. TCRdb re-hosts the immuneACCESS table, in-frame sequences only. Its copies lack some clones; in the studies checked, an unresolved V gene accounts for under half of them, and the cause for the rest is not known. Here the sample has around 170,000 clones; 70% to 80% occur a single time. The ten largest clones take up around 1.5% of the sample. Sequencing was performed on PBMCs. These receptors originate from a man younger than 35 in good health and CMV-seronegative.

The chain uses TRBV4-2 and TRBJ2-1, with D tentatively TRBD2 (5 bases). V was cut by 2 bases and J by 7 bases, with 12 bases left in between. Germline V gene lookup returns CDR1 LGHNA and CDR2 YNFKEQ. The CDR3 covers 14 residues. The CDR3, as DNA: TGTGCCAGCAGCCAAAGCGGCCCCTTAAATGAGCAGTTCTTC. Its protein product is CASSQSGPLNEQFF.

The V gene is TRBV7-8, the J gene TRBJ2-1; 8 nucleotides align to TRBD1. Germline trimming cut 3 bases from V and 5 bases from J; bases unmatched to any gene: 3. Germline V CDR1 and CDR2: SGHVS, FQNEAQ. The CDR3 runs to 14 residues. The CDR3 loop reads CASSFGTGDNEQFF. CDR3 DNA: TGTGCCAGCAGCTTTGGGACAGGCGACAATGAGCAGTTCTTC.

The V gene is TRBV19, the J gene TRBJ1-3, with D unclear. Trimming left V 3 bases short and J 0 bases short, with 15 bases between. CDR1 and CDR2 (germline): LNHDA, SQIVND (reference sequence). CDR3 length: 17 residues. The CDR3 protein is CASSIEGSPYSGNTIYF. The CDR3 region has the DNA TGTGCCAGTAGTATTGAGGGATCGCCTTACTCTGGAAACACCATATATTTT.

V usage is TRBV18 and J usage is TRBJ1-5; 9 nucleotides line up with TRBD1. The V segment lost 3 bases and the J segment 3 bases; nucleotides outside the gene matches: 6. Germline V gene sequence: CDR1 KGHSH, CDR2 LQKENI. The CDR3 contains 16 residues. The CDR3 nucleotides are TGTGCCAGCTCACCTGTCGGACAGGGGTTCAATCAGCCCCAGCATTTT. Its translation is CASSPVGQGFNQPQHF.

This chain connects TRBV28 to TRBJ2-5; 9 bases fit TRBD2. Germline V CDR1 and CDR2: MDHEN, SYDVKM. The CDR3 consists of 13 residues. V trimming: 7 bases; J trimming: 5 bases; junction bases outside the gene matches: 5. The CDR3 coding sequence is TGTGCCAGCAAGTCTGCGGGAGGGGAGACCCAGTACTTC. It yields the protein CASKSAGGETQYF.

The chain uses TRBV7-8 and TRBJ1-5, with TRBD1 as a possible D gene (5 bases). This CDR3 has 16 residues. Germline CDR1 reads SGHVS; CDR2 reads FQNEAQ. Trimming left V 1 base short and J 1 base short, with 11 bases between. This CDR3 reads CASSLGGGASNQPQHF. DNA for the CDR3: TGTGCCAGCAGCTTAGGCGGAGGGGCGAGCAATCAGCCCCAGCATTTT.